The source of this T cell receptor beta chain is a study of patients and donors after allogeneic stem cell transplantation. TCRdb recomputed calls from the RT-PCR reads with MiXCR, one row per CDR3 protein. The data contain about 400,000 distinct CDR3 sequences, 16% of them singletons. This clonotype was picked up a small number of times. V was shortened by 7 bases and J by 0 bases, with 15 bases between the two germline ends. This CDR3 is 16 amino acids long. This sequence was found in a human donor who was either an allogeneic HSCT recipient or a stem cell or donor lymphocyte infusion donor (not recorded which). It is not recorded whose cells these are; they may come from a transplant donor. Sample: blood, either unsorted or a sorted T cell fraction (not recorded which). The chain uses TRBV12-3 or TRBV12-4 and TRBJ2-2, with D possibly matching TRBD2 (5 bases). This CDR3 reads CASTPPGFANTGELFF. The CDR3 DNA sequence: TGTGCCAGCACTCCTCCGGGATTCGCGAACACCGGGGAGCTGTTTTTT.